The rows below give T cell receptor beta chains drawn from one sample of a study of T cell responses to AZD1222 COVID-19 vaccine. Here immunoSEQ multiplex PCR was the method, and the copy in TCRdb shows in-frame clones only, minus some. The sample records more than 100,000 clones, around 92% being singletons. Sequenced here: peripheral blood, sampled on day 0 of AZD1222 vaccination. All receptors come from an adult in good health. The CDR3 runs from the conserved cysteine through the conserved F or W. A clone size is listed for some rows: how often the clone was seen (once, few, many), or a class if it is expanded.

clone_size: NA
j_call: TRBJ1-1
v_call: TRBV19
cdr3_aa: CASSAPRQGGTEAFF

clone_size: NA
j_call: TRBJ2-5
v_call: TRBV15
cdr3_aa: CATSAQWGPLVRETQYF

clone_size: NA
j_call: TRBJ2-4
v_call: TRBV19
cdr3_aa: CASSVYSGQGENIQYF

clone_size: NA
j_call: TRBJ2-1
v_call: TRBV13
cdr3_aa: CATAARGAPVQFF

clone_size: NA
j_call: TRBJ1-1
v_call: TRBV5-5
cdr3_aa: CASSSRDRVENTEAFF

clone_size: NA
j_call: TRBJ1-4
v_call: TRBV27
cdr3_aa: CASRGRGGNNEKLFF

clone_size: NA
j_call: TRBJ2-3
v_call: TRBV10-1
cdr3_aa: CASSETSGSDTQYF

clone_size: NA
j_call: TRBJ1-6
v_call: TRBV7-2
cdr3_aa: CASRGGTGVRSYNSPLHF

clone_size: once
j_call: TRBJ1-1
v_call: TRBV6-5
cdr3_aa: CASSLETGYSGEAFF

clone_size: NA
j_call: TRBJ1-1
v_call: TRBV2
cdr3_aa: CASNTENTEAFF

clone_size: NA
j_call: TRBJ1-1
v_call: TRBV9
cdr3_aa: CASSPDPPGDTEAFF

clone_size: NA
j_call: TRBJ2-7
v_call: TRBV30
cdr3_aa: CAWRDSGRDPFYF

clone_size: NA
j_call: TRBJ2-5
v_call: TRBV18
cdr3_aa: CASSPLPTGGLETQYF

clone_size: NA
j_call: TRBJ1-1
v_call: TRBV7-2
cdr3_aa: CASSLRDRETTEAFF